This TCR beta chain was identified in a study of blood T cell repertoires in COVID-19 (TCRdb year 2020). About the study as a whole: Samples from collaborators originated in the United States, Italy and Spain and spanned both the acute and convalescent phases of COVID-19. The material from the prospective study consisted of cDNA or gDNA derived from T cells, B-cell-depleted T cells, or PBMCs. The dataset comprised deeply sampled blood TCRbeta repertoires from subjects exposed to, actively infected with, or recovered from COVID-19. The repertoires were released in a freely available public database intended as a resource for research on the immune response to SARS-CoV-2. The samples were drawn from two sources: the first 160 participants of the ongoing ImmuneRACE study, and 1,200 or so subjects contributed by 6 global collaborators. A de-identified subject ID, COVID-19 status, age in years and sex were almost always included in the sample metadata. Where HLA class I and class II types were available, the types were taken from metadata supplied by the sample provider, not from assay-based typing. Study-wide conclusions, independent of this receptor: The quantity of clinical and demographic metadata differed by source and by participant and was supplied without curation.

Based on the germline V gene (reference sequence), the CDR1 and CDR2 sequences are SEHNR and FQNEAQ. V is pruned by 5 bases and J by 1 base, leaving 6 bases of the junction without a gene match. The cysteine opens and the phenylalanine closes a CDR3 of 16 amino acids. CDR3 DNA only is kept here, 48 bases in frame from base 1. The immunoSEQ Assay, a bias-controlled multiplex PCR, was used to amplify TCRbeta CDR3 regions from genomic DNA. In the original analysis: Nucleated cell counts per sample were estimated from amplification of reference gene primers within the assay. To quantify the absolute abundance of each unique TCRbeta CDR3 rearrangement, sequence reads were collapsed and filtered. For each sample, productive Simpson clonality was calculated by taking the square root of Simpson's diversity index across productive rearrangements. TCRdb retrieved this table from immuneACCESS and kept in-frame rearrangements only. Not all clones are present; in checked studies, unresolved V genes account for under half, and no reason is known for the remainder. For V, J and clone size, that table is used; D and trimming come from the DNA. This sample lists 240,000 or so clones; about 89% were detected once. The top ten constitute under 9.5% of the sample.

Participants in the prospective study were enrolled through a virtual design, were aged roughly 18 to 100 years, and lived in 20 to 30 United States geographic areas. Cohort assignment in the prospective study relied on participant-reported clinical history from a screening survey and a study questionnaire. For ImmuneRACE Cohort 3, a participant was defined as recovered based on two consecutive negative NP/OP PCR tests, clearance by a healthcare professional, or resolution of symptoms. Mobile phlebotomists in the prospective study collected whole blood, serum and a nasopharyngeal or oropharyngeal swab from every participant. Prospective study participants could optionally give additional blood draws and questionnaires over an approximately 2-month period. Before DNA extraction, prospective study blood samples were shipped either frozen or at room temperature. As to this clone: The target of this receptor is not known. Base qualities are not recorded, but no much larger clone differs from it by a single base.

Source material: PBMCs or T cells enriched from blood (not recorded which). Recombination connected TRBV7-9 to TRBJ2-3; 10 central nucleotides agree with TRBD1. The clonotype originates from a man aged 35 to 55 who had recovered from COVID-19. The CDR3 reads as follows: CASSRPGTGGTDTQYF. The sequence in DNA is TGTGCCAGCAGCAGACCCGGGACAGGGGGCACAGATACGCAGTATTTT.